This T cell receptor beta chain emerged from a study of T cells after somatic rescue of genetic block. V gave up 5 bases and J gave up 5 bases, with 13 bases separating them. Germline V gives CDR1 SGHTA, CDR2 FQGNSA. This CDR3 is built from 13 residues. Assay: immunoSEQ multiplex PCR; the TCRdb copy retains only in-frame clones and omits some. The sample contains some 15,000 clones, about two thirds of which appear only once. Sequencing input: peripheral blood mononuclear cells (PBMCs). This chain connects TRBV7-2 to TRBJ2-7; possibly TRBD1 or TRBD2 for D (6 bases each). The source of this sequence is a boy younger than 18. This CDR3 reads CASSPRGVNEQYF. DNA for the CDR3: TGTGCCAGCAGCCCTAGGGGGGTCAACGAGCAGTACTTC. The whole variable domain, remainder taken from reference TRBV7-2 and TRBJ2-7, is GAGVSQSPSNKVTEKGKDVELRCDPISGHTALYWYRQSLGQGLEFLIYFQGNSAPDKSGLPSDRFSAERTGGSVSTLTIQRTQQEDSAVYLCASSPRGVNEQYFGPGTRLTVT.